This note documents a single TCR beta chain sequence. The antigen remains undetermined. There are 16 residues in the CDR3. Trimming left V 0 bases short and J 2 bases short, with 13 bases between. Germline V CDR1 and CDR2: SEHNR, FQNEAQ (reference sequence). The data were taken from a study of long-term antiretroviral therapy in people with HIV. Study conclusions and caveats: Once patients were on ART, diversity went higher but still fell short of transplant donor controls.

An immunoSEQ assay, version v3.0, was performed at survey level. Sequencing was performed with immunoSEQ multiplex PCR; in TCRdb, only in-frame clones are kept and a portion is missing. The top ten clones hold approximately 7.8% of a sample with about 28,000 clones, roughly 78% of them seen once. This rearrangement joins TRBV7-9 to TRBJ1-1; D gene ambiguous. This sample comprised unsorted PBMCs, obtained 0.3 years after starting antiretroviral therapy. This TCR was recovered from a man aged 40-49 years with HIV. This CDR3 is CASSLASTDLNTEAFF. The CDR3 coding sequence is TGTGCCAGCAGCTTAGCTTCAACGGACCTTAACACTGAAGCTTTCTTT. The entire variable domain, with the rest obtained from reference TRBV7-9 and TRBJ1-1, is as follows: DTGVSQNPRHKITKRGQNVTFRCDPISEHNRLYWYRQTLGQGPEFLTYFQNEAQLEKSRLLSDRFSAERPKGSFSTLEIQRTEQGDSAMYLCASSLASTDLNTEAFFGQGTRLTVV.